This is a list of T cell receptor beta chains from one sample in a study of CD8 T cells in ankylosing spondylitis. Using its own MiXCR run on the 5' RACE reads, TCRdb lists one record per CDR3 protein. Altogether 200,000 to 250,000 distinct CDR3 sequences are present, around 10% being singletons, with the ten largest covering around 6.5%. Sequencing was done on a sample of blood, either unsorted or a sorted T cell fraction (not recorded which). Receptors were obtained from a male donor with ankylosing spondylitis or in good health (not recorded which). The CDR3 runs from the conserved cysteine through the conserved F or W. The size field is filled for only some rows; it gives once, few, many or a size class.

J gene: TRBJ1-3; clone size: many; V gene: TRBV20-1; CDR3 protein: CSASARTSGNTIYF
J gene: TRBJ1-1; clone size: many; V gene: TRBV29-1; CDR3 protein: CSVDGDRFMNTEAFF
J gene: TRBJ2-5; clone size: many; V gene: TRBV9; CDR3 protein: CASGTNQETQYF
J gene: TRBJ2-1; clone size: many; V gene: TRBV29-1; CDR3 protein: CSVERYNEQFF
J gene: TRBJ2-3; clone size: many; V gene: TRBV15; CDR3 protein: CATSTSGSTDTQYF
J gene: TRBJ2-7; clone size: many; V gene: TRBV7-6; CDR3 protein: CARPEQYF
J gene: TRBJ1-5; clone size: many; V gene: TRBV20-1; CDR3 protein: CSAREVVRQPQHF
J gene: TRBJ1-2; clone size: many; V gene: TRBV6-1; CDR3 protein: CASSRIDGYTF
J gene: TRBJ2-4; clone size: many; V gene: TRBV5-1; CDR3 protein: CASSFTGLGDIQYF
J gene: TRBJ2-3; clone size: many; V gene: TRBV5-1; CDR3 protein: CASSLVDSGSTDTQYF
J gene: TRBJ2-1; clone size: many; V gene: TRBV7-2; CDR3 protein: CASSHGWAGSSYNEQFF
J gene: TRBJ2-1; clone size: many; V gene: TRBV3-1; CDR3 protein: CASSQDWGRRTQFF
J gene: TRBJ2-1; clone size: many; V gene: TRBV20-1; CDR3 protein: CSAVPGLAVTSSYNEQFF
J gene: TRBJ2-5; clone size: few; V gene: TRBV6-4; CDR3 protein: CASSPGTSGGQETQYF
J gene: TRBJ2-1; clone size: many; V gene: TRBV12-3/TRBV12-4; CDR3 protein: CASSLVTFEQFF
J gene: TRBJ2-1; clone size: many; V gene: TRBV11-1; CDR3 protein: CASTQGVGLYNEQFF
J gene: TRBJ2-1; clone size: NA; V gene: TRBV29-1; CDR3 protein: CSVAPSTDVQFF
J gene: TRBJ1-5; clone size: NA; V gene: TRBV20-1; CDR3 protein: CSARSIEGQGNQPQHF
J gene: TRBJ2-2; clone size: many; V gene: TRBV9; CDR3 protein: CASSAARWAGELFF
J gene: TRBJ1-2; clone size: many; V gene: TRBV5-1; CDR3 protein: CASSILNRGDGYTF
J gene: TRBJ2-1; clone size: many; V gene: TRBV5-1; CDR3 protein: CASSLLAEDSEQFF
J gene: TRBJ2-7; clone size: few; V gene: TRBV4-1; CDR3 protein: CASSQGQGMYEQYF
J gene: TRBJ2-1; clone size: many; V gene: TRBV5-4; CDR3 protein: CASSRLAGHNEQFF
J gene: TRBJ2-5; clone size: many; V gene: TRBV20-1; CDR3 protein: CSARLPGQETQYF